This TCR beta chain was sequenced during a study of T cell responses to AZD1222 COVID-19 vaccine. General observations from the study: Regions 160-218 and 743-854 held dominance among vaccine-associated CD4 TCRs, which spanned spike. Among the donors, most were white British and more were female, and clonal diversity was possibly underestimated.

TCRdb's copy holds only in-frame clones and misses some; the assay was immunoSEQ multiplex PCR. The sample yields about 45,000 clones, approximately 90% seen once. This clone came up once. Its cognate antigen is unknown. CDR3 length: 11 amino acids. Per germline, CDR1 SGHDT and CDR2 YYEEEE. The V end was cut by 3 bases, the J end by 5 bases, with 6 bases between. The chain joins TRBV5-6 to TRBJ2-7; unclear D gene. The input for sequencing was peripheral blood, taken 28 days after the second AZD1222 dose. The receptor comes from an adult who received the AZD1222 COVID-19 vaccine. The CDR3: CASSSWDEQYF. The CDR3, as DNA: TGTGCCAGCAGCTCCTGGGACGAGCAGTACTTC.